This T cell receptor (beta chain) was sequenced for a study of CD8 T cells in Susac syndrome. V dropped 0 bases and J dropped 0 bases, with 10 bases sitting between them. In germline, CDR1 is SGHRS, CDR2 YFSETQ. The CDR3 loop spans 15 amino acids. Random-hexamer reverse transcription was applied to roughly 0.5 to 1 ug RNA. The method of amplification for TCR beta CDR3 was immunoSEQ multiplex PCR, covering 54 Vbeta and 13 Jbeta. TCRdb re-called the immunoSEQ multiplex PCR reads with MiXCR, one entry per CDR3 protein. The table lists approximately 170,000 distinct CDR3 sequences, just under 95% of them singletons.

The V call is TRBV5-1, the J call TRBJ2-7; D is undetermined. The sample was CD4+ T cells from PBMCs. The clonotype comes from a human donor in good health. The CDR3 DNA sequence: TGCGCCAGCAGCTTGGGTAGCTCCAGCTCCTACGAGCAGTACTTC. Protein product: CASSLGSSSSYEQYF.